This TCR beta chain was found in a study of vaccination and CD4 T cells after COVID-19. The treatment denotes: roughly nine-day PBMC culture with coronavirus spike peptide pools or control peptides (ViraFEST assay). The length of the CDR3 is 17 residues. V lost 0 bases, J lost 2 bases, and 6 bases stayed unmatched. Germline V CDR1 and CDR2: LGHNA, YSLEER. Study-level points and caveats: Convalescent patients had 304 of 307 vaccine-specific clones showing spike mono-reactivity.

About this clonotype itself: The antigen is undetermined.

Oncomine TCR Beta short-read sequencing was applied to DNA from cultured CD4+ T cells. The genomic DNA was obtained from cultured CD4+ T cells by extraction with the QIAamp micro DNA kit. TCRdb re-analysed the PCR reads in MiXCR, keeping a single row per CDR3 protein. This sample yields 20,000 or so distinct CDR3 sequences, of which about 44% are seen a single time; around 8.5% belongs to the top ten. The source is a human donor who had recovered from COVID-19. The sequencing used CD4+ T cells from blood, cultured in vitro, collected after SARS-CoV-2 vaccination. This rearrangement joins TRBV4-3 to TRBJ2-3, with TRBD2 matching 9 bases. The CDR3 coding sequence is TGCGCCAGCAGCCAAGACGTGCGGGAGGGCCTCACAGATACGCAGTATTTT. It codes for CASSQDVREGLTDTQYF.